A selection of T cell receptor beta chains follows, all from one sample in a study of identical twins. TCRdb reprocessed the 5' RACE reads with MiXCR, giving one entry per CDR3 protein. The sample includes approximately 1.8 million distinct CDR3 sequences, about 32% of them seen just once. Sequenced: cord blood. All receptors derive from a newborn girl in good health. Each CDR3 is given with its conserved first and last residue. The order of the fields is CDR3 length, clone size, J gene, V gene, D gene, CDR3 protein. A D gene is named only where the DNA matches it firmly. Expanded clones get a size class; other rows say once, few or many, or leave the size out.

length: 15; size: .; J: TRBJ2-1; V: TRBV19; D: TRBD1; CDR3: CASSVPGQGANEQFF
length: 13; size: few; J: TRBJ1-5; V: TRBV7-2; D: .; CDR3: CASSLSVNQPQHF
length: 14; size: .; J: TRBJ2-1; V: TRBV12-3/TRBV12-4; D: TRBD1; CDR3: CASRGDRDINEQFF
length: 15; size: few; J: TRBJ2-3; V: TRBV2; D: TRBD2; CDR3: CASSGQRGLTDTQYF
length: 14; size: few; J: TRBJ1-6; V: TRBV3-1; D: .; CDR3: CASSRDRRSSPLHF
length: 10; size: .; J: TRBJ1-5; V: TRBV6-2/TRBV6-3; D: .; CDR3: CASGLQPQHF
length: 16; size: .; J: TRBJ2-1; V: TRBV6-4; D: .; CDR3: CASSDSWRSSYNEQFF
length: 15; size: .; J: TRBJ2-7; V: TRBV10-3; D: TRBD2; CDR3: CAISEKAGGVYEQYF
length: 17; size: .; J: TRBJ2-1; V: TRBV6-6; D: .; CDR3: CASSYMPSPRVGNEQFF
length: 12; size: .; J: TRBJ1-2; V: TRBV7-9; D: .; CDR3: CASSFPREGYTF
length: 13; size: few; J: TRBJ1-5; V: TRBV6-1; D: .; CDR3: CASRRGLDQPQHF
length: 12; size: few; J: TRBJ2-4; V: TRBV12-3/TRBV12-4; D: .; CDR3: CASSLTQNIQYF
length: 16; size: many; J: TRBJ2-1; V: TRBV12-3/TRBV12-4; D: TRBD2; CDR3: CASSFRTQRGYNEQFF
length: 14; size: few; J: TRBJ2-1; V: TRBV6-5; D: .; CDR3: CATPGGRGGNEQFF
length: 12; size: few; J: TRBJ2-1; V: TRBV12-3/TRBV12-4; D: .; CDR3: CASSPDPLAQFF
length: 14; size: .; J: TRBJ1-1; V: TRBV10-3; D: .; CDR3: CAISTTGSNTEAFF
length: 14; size: .; J: TRBJ2-5; V: TRBV20-1; D: TRBD1; CDR3: CSARRTGRQETQYF
length: 13; size: few; J: TRBJ1-5; V: TRBV18; D: .; CDR3: CASSPPDNQPQHF
length: 13; size: .; J: TRBJ1-2; V: TRBV2; D: .; CDR3: CASRRTSYYGYTF
length: 16; size: .; J: TRBJ2-7; V: TRBV7-8; D: TRBD2; CDR3: CASSIGLAGVRYEQYF
length: 15; size: once; J: TRBJ2-1; V: TRBV25-1; D: .; CDR3: CACTVGGHTYNEQFF
length: 15; size: few; J: TRBJ2-3; V: TRBV6-5; D: TRBD2; CDR3: CASSPGRALTDTQYF
length: 13; size: few; J: TRBJ1-3; V: TRBV29-1; D: .; CDR3: CSVEPFSGNTIYF
length: 17; size: .; J: TRBJ1-2; V: TRBV7-9; D: TRBD1; CDR3: CASSLVPYRGRDYGYTF
length: 14; size: few; J: TRBJ2-1; V: TRBV12-3/TRBV12-4; D: .; CDR3: CASSLGQQNNEQFF
length: 17; size: few; J: TRBJ2-3; V: TRBV14; D: .; CDR3: CASSQDGGVRVTDTQYF
length: 14; size: .; J: TRBJ1-2; V: TRBV20-1; D: TRBD1; CDR3: CSARTGQANYGYTF
length: 12; size: few; J: TRBJ2-7; V: TRBV29-1; D: .; CDR3: CSVAGPSYEQYF
length: 17; size: .; J: TRBJ2-5; V: TRBV3-1; D: TRBD2; CDR3: CASSRRAGLAVYNEQYF
length: 15; size: .; J: TRBJ2-7; V: TRBV20-1; D: TRBD1; CDR3: CSALDRGEYSYEQYF
length: 17; size: .; J: TRBJ2-1; V: TRBV4-1; D: TRBD2; CDR3: CVSSQGAGGAPYNEQFF
length: 15; size: .; J: TRBJ1-6; V: TRBV7-2; D: .; CDR3: CASSLSRMISSPLHF
length: 14; size: .; J: TRBJ2-7; V: TRBV21-1; D: .; CDR3: CASTPLAGLNEQYF
length: 13; size: many; J: TRBJ2-7; V: TRBV25-1; D: .; CDR3: CASSEPTGLEQYF
length: 12; size: .; J: TRBJ2-7; V: TRBV6-6; D: .; CDR3: CASGSKGYEQYF
length: 15; size: .; J: TRBJ1-5; V: TRBV2; D: .; CDR3: CASSLTGSTYQPQHF
length: 14; size: few; J: TRBJ2-5; V: TRBV20-1; D: .; CDR3: CSAPRLGGQETQYF